Following are 19 T cell receptor beta chains from one sample sequenced in a study of Graves' ophthalmopathy and Graves' hyperthyroidism. RNA transcripts were the template, and TCR beta CDR3 regions were amplified from them. Following a first-round RT-PCR that used HTBI primers, a second-round multiplex PCR was carried out. One entry per CDR3 protein, called by TCRdb with MiXCR from the multiplex PCR reads. Of around 1.1 million distinct CDR3 sequences listed, about 38% were seen once; the top ten hold 11%. The sample comprised peripheral blood or thyroid tissue (not recorded which). Receptors originate from an adult man with Graves' hyperthyroidism.

The chain combines TRBV11-2 with TRBJ1-5, with D hard to call. The CDR3 has 16 amino acids. V was cut by 5 bases and J by 2 bases, with 16 bases left in between. In germline, CDR1 is SGHAT, CDR2 FQNNGV. CDR3 region: CASSNSRRPRNQPQHF. CDR3 in DNA: TGTGCCAGCAGCAATTCTCGACGGCCACGCAATCAGCCCCAGCATTTT.

This clonotype was recorded at least ten times. The chain recombines TRBV10-3 with TRBJ2-5, with D perhaps TRBD1 (5 bases). Deletions cut 11 bases from V and 2 bases from J, with 15 bases between. CDR1 ENHRY and CDR2 SYGVKD come from the germline V gene. The length of the CDR3 is 13 residues. CDR3 DNA: TGTGCCTCCCTTGGGCAGGGTCAAGAGACCCAGTACTTC. Translating it yields CASLGQGQETQYF.

The sample holds many counts of this clonotype. This chain joins TRBV10-3 and TRBJ2-7, with a possible D match to TRBD2 (5 bases). The CDR3 spans 12 residues. V gave up 10 bases and J gave up 2 bases, with 12 bases separating them. The germline CDR1 and CDR2 sequences are ENHRY and SYGVKD. This chain's CDR3 is CATTRDTYEQYF. Here the CDR3 DNA reads TGTGCCACGACGAGGGATACCTACGAGCAGTACTTC.

There are a few counts of this clonotype. The rearrangement links TRBV4-1 to TRBJ2-7; D gene uncertain. The V gene's germline CDR1 is MGHRA and CDR2 YSYEKL. V shed 2 bases and J shed 4 bases, with 9 bases lying between them. The CDR3 runs to 13 residues. The DNA for the CDR3 is TGCGCCAGCAGCCAAAGTACCCTATACGAGCAGTACTTC. Its translation: CASSQSTLYEQYF.

For this clonotype: It is likely a read error, because the conserved phenylalanine at the end of the CDR3 is missing. The chain carries TRBV6-5 and TRBJ1-1, with D possibly matching TRBD1 (6 bases). The CDR3 contains 13 residues. Germline CDR1 is MNHEY and CDR2 is SVGAGI. V dropped 6 bases and J dropped 7 bases, with 15 bases sitting between them. This CDR3 reads CASSRLVDSEAFS. CDR3 coding DNA: TGTGCCAGCAGCCGTCTGGTGGACAGTGAAGCTTTCTCT.

The gene calls are TRBV28 and TRBJ2-2; 8 positions agree with TRBD2. The V segment lost 6 bases and the J segment 1 base; nucleotides outside the gene matches: 4. Germline loops: CDR1 MDHEN, CDR2 SYDVKM. This CDR3 has 15 amino acids. The CDR3 sequence is CASRHSGMNTGELFF. DNA of the CDR3: TGTGCCAGCAGGCATAGCGGGATGAACACCGGGGAGCTGTTTTTT.

Ten or more counts support this clonotype. Compared with germline, one end of the junction differs, possibly owing to a read error. The chain employs TRBV20-1 and TRBJ1-1, with D possibly being TRBD1 (5 bases). The CDR3 is 11 amino acids. Germline V gives CDR1 DFQATT, CDR2 SNEGSKA (reference sequence). CDR3 sequence (DNA): TGCAGTGCTAGTGACGGGGGGTGGGGGGACTTT. Translating gives CSASDGGWGDF.

There are many counts of this clonotype. This chain's CDR3 is CSARGQGDGELFF. CDR3 bases: TGCAGTGCTCGGGGACAGGGAGACGGGGAGCTGTTTTTT. The V call is TRBV20-1, the J call TRBJ2-2, with 9 bases lining up with TRBD1. Germline V gives CDR1 DFQATT, CDR2 SNEGSKA (reference sequence). This CDR3 is built from 13 residues. V trimming: 5 bases; J trimming: 7 bases; junction bases outside the gene matches: 5.

CDR3 DNA sequence: TGTGCCAGCACAGGATATTCAGGCAGTTCCTACGAGCAGTACTTC. It yields the protein CASTGYSGSSYEQYF. The rearrangement links TRBV11-2 to TRBJ2-7; D remains unclear. CDR3 length: 15 amino acids. Germline lookup yields CDR1 SGHAT and CDR2 FQNNGV. Trimming shortened V by 7 bases and J by 1 base, and 17 bases separated the two germline ends. Together with reference TRBV11-2 and TRBJ2-7, the CDR3 gives the full variable domain: EAGVAQSPRYKIIEKRQSVAFWCNPISGHATLYWYQQILGQGPKLLIQFQNNGVVDDSQLPKDRFSAERLKGVDSTLKIQPAKLEDSAVYLCASTGYSGSSYEQYFGPGTRLTVT.

This clonotype showed up many times. The V and J genes are TRBV11-2 and TRBJ1-1, with D possibly matching TRBD1 (5 bases). Germline V lookup: CDR1 SGHAT, CDR2 FQNNGV. Trimming stripped 5 bases from V and 7 bases from J, with 11 bases between. This CDR3 contains 12 residues. The DNA for the CDR3 is TGTGCCAGCAGCGGACCGGGACTTGAAGCTTTCTTT. Translated: CASSGPGLEAFF.

On this clonotype: This could be a read error, since a much larger clone is one nucleotide away. The rearrangement joins TRBV10-3 to TRBJ1-1; D remains ambiguous. This CDR3 is 13 amino acids long. Germline V gene lookup returns CDR1 ENHRY and CDR2 SYGVKD. CDR3 region: CATSDLAGTEAFF. DNA for the CDR3: TGTGCCACCAGTGATTTGGCGGGGACTGAAGCTTTCTTT.

This chain joins TRBV4-3 and TRBJ2-6, with D tentatively TRBD2 (5 bases). Germline V gene lookup returns CDR1 LGHNA and CDR2 YSLEER. V dropped 0 bases and J dropped 1 base, with 13 bases sitting between them. The CDR3 length is 18 residues. DNA for the CDR3: TGCGCCAGCAGCCAAGAGGAGCGGTTCTGGTCTGGGGCCAACGTCCTGACTTTC. It specifies CASSQEERFWSGANVLTF.

This chain uses TRBV7-9 with TRBJ1-4; TRBD1 might be the D (6 bases). Germline V gene lookup returns CDR1 SEHNR and CDR2 FQNEAQ (reference sequence). The CDR3 extends over 16 amino acids. Between the trimmed V and J ends, which lost 6 bases and 10 bases, there was a span of 24 bases. CDR3 nucleotides: TGTGCCAGCAGTCCCGCCCGCCGGGACATTCGAGCAAAACTGTTTTTT. Its translation: CASSPARRDIRAKLFF.

V is TRBV29-1 and J is TRBJ1-2; TRBD1 matches at 8 bases. This CDR3 is built from 13 residues. Trimming at V came to 8 bases and at J to 3 bases, leaving 8 bases not matched to a gene. The germline V gene has CDR1 SQVTM and CDR2 ANQGSEA. CDR3 nucleotide sequence: TGCAGCCAAGAACACAGGGGGGACTATGGCTACACCTTC. Translating gives CSQEHRGDYGYTF.

The chain combines TRBV29-1 with TRBJ2-5, with D possibly being TRBD2 (5 bases). Germline V lookup: CDR1 SQVTM, CDR2 ANQGSEA. The CDR3 has 12 amino acids. Trimming stripped 7 bases from V and 5 bases from J, with 14 bases between. The DNA for the CDR3 is TGCAGCGACCTGAGGGTGTACGAGACCCAGTACTTC. Translated: CSDLRVYETQYF.

This rearrangement joins TRBV30 to TRBJ1-5; maybe TRBD1 (5 bases). This CDR3 is 13 amino acids long. Germline V gene sequence: CDR1 GTSNPN, CDR2 SVGIG (reference sequence). Trimming took off 0 bases at V and 4 bases at J, with 7 bases between the two ends. The CDR3 is CAWSVQANQPQHF. Here the CDR3 DNA reads TGTGCCTGGAGTGTACAGGCAAATCAGCCCCAGCATTTT.

This clonotype was recorded many times. The chain combines TRBV10-3 with TRBJ2-6; D is perhaps TRBD2 (6 bases). Per germline, CDR1 ENHRY and CDR2 SYGVKD. V was shortened by 3 bases and J by 1 base, with 10 bases between the two germline ends. The CDR3 runs 16 residues. CDR3 loop: CAISDRGGSGANVLTF. The CDR3 coding sequence is TGTGCCATCAGTGACCGAGGAGGGTCTGGGGCCAACGTCCTGACTTTC.

The chain employs TRBV6-6 and TRBJ1-5, with 9 bases lining up with TRBD1. The germline gives CDR1 MNHNY, CDR2 SVGAGI (reference sequence). The CDR3 totals 17 residues. V was clipped by 4 bases and J by 0 bases; unmatched bases: 7. CDR3 loop: CASSLGQGLYSNQPQHF. CDR3 DNA sequence: TGTGCCAGCAGTTTGGGACAGGGCCTCTATAGCAATCAGCCCCAGCATTTT.

This clonotype was picked up many times. This chain links TRBV7-9 with TRBJ1-1; unclear D gene. Trimming shortened V by 8 bases and J by 2 bases, and 9 bases separated the two germline ends. This CDR3 spans 12 amino acids. Germline values: CDR1 SEHNR, CDR2 FQNEAQ (reference sequence). This chain's CDR3 is CASEADNTEAFF. CDR3 nucleotides: TGTGCCAGCGAAGCGGACAACACTGAAGCTTTCTTT.